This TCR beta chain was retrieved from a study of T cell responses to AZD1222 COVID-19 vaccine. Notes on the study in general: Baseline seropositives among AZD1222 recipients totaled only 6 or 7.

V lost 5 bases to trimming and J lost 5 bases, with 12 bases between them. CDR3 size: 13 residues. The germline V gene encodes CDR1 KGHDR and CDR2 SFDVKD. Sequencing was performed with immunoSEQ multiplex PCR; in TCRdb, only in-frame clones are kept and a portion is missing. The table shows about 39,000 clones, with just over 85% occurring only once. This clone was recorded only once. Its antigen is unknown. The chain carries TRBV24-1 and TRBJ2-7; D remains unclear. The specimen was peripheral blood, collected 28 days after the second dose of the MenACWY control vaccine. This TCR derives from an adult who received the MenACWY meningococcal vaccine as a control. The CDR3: CATSGPPGNEQYF. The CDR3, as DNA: TGTGCCACCAGTGGCCCACCAGGCAACGAGCAGTACTTC.